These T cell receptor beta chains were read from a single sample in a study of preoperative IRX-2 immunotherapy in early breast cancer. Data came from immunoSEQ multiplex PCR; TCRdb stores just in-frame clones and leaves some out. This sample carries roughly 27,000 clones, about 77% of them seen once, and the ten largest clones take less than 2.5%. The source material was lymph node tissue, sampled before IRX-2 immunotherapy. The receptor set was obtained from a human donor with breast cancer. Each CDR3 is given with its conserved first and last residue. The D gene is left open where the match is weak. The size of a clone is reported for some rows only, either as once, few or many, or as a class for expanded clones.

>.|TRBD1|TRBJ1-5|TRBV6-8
TGTGCCAGCAGTTCCCAGGACAGGGGGCCCAATCAGCCCCAGCATTTT
CASSSQDRGPNQPQHF
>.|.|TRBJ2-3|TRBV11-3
TGTGCCAGCAGCGCAAACAGAGTTCCTACCTCCCCTCTCCCAGATACGCAGTATTTT
CASSANRVPTSPLPDTQYF
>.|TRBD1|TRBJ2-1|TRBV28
TGTGCCAGCAGAGGGGGACAGGGGAGGTATGAGCAGTTCTTC
CASRGGQGRYEQFF
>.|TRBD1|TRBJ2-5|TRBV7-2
TGTGCCAGCAGCTCGGACAGGGGCAGGACCCAGTACTTC
CASSSDRGRTQYF
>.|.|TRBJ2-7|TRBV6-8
TGTGCCAGCAGTCCGGCTCCCGCTCGCCACGAGCAGTACTTC
CASSPAPARHEQYF
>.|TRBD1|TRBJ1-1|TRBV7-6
TGTGCCAGCAGCTTGTTCGGGACAGGAAAGAACACTGAAGCTTTCTTT
CASSLFGTGKNTEAFF
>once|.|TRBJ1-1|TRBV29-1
TGCAGCGGCTATCGCTCAGAGAACACTGAAGCTTTCTTT
CSGYRSENTEAFF
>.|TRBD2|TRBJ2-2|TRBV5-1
TGCGCCAGCTCCACCGGGAGGACTTACCTCAACGGACCGGGGGAGCTGTTTTTT
CASSTGRTYLNGPGELFF
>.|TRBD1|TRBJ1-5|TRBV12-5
TGTGCTAGTGGTTTGGTACAGAAGGGACAGTTAAATCAGCCCCAGCATTTT
CASGLVQKGQLNQPQHF
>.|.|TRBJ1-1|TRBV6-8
TGTGCCAGCAGTTACGGGGGTATCGGAAACACTGAAGCTTTCTTT
CASSYGGIGNTEAFF
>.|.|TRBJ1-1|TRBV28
TGTGCCAGCAGTTTCCCACCGGCGGACGTCGCTGAAGCTTTCTTT
CASSFPPADVAEAFF
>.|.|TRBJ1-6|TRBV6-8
TGTGCCAGCAGTGGCGGGGGGCGCGCGAATTCACCCCTCCACTTT
CASSGGGRANSPLHF
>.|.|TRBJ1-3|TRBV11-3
TGTGCCAGCAGCTTGGAAGACAGGCTCTCTGGAAACACCATATATTTT
CASSLEDRLSGNTIYF
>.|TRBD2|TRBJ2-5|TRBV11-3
TGTGCCAGCAGCCCCACTAGCGGGCGGGAGACCCAGTACTTC
CASSPTSGRETQYF
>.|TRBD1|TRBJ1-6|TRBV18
TGTGCCAGCTCACCCGTCGACAGGGACCGGTATATGCACCTCCACTTT
CASSPVDRDRYMHLHF
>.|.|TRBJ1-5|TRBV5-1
TGCGCCAGCAGCTTAACAGGTCGCAATCAGCCCCAGCATTTT
CASSLTGRNQPQHF